This T cell receptor (beta chain) stems from a study of T cell changes during pregnancy in multiple sclerosis. Here immunoSEQ multiplex PCR was the method, and the copy in TCRdb shows in-frame clones only, minus some. The sample has tens of thousands of clones, about 91% seen once. The CDR3 has 14 residues. CDR1 is SGHVS and CDR2 is FNYEAQ in the germline V gene. Trimming cost V 7 bases and J 6 bases, with 13 bases left between them. The receptor was isolated from a female donor in good health, serving as a control in a pregnancy study. Some clones in this sample may be carry-over from other donors' samples. This specimen consisted of PBMCs, obtained in the first trimester of pregnancy. The chain uses TRBV7-6 and TRBJ1-6; no definite D call. CDR3 sequence: CASTGREGNSPLHF. In DNA form, the CDR3 reads TGTGCCAGCACAGGCCGAGAGGGTAATTCACCCCTCCACTTT.